The T cell receptor beta chain under discussion was sequenced for a study of CD8+ T cells in alopecia areata. Study-wide background: Those treated were given oral tofacitinib at 5 to 10 mg twice daily. Study results and caveats: Researchers report lesional scalp, most notably alopecia totalis/universalis, outstripped normal scalp in clonality.

RNA extraction and reverse transcription yielded cDNA as sequencing template. Here immunoSEQ multiplex PCR was the method, and the copy in TCRdb shows in-frame clones only, minus some. The table shows 9,900 or so clones, with roughly 62% occurring only once. This clone was counted between two and nine times. The antigen remains undetermined. The germline V gene has CDR1 LNHDA and CDR2 SQIVND (reference sequence). V was cut by 7 bases and J by 4 bases, with 19 bases left in between. The CDR3 totals 16 residues. Peripheral blood, together with lesional scalp punch biopsies, was collected from alopecia areata patients.

The clonotype was recovered from a human donor with alopecia areata. V gene TRBV19 combines with J gene TRBJ1-4; D perhaps matches TRBD1 (5 bases). The specimen was skin, collected at week 0. CDR3 loop: CASTPPRGRGNEKLFF. CDR3 nucleotides: TGTGCCAGTACCCCCCCGAGAGGAAGGGGTAATGAAAAACTGTTTTTT.